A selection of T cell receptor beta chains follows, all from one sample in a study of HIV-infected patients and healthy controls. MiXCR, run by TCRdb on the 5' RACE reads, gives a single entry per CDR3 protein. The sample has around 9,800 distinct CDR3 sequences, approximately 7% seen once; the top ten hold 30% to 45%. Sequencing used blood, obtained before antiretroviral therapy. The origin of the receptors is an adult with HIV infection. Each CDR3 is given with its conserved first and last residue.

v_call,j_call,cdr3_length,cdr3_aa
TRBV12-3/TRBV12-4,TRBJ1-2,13,CASSLIGSYGYTF
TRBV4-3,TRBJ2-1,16,CASSQDHPGAYNEQFF
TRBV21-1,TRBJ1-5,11,CATRSPLPQHF
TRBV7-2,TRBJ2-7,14,CASSFWTGDYEQYF
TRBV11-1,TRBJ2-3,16,CASSLDDSPPADTQYF
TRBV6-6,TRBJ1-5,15,CASSYGMGGNQPQHF
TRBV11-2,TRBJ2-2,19,CASSGLHGGQGLNTGELFF
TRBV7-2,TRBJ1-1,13,CASSSPGALETFF
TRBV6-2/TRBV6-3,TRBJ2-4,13,CASMPSGENIQYF
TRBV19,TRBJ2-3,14,CASTAPSSTDTQYF
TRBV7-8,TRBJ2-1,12,CASSSPSREQFF
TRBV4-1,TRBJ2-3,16,CASSPRSSGGTDTQYF
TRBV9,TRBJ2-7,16,CASSPDLTGSSYEQYF
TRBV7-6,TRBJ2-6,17,CASSLTGGAPGANVLTF
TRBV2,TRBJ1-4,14,CASSRDRVGEKLFF
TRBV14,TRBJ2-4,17,CASSQWDRGRSKNIQYF
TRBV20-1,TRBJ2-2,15,CSARAPYPGTGELFF
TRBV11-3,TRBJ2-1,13,CASSFGLDDEQFF
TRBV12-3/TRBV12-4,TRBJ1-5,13,CASSSGNNQPQHF
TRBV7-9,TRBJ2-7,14,CASSKGAAAGEQYF